The present T cell receptor (beta chain) was sequenced within a study of control samples from healthy donors and cancer patients. Trimming removed 2 bases at V and 8 bases at J, with 11 bases between. The germline V gene encodes CDR1 SGHDT and CDR2 YYEEEE. The CDR3 covers 13 residues. Generated by immunoSEQ multiplex PCR, the TCRdb table keeps only in-frame clones and is missing some. There are under 150,000 clones in the sample; roughly nine tenths occur only once, and 4.9% lies in the top ten. The rearrangement uses TRBV5-6 and TRBJ2-1; D is undetermined. The specimen was blood. This sequence originates from a man in his thirties or forties in good health. The CDR3 coding sequence is TGTGCCAGCAGCTTAGTTAGTGCAGATGAGCAGTTCTTC. This encodes CASSLVSADEQFF. The full variable domain, its missing parts supplied by reference TRBV5-6 and TRBJ2-1, is DAGVTQSPTHLIKTRGQQVTLRCSPKSGHDTVSWYQQALGQGPQFIFQYYEEEERQRGNFPDRFSGHQFPNYSSELNVNALLLGDSALYLCASSLVSADEQFFGPGTRLTVL.